The sample holds one count of the clone carrying this T cell receptor (beta chain). Only in-frame clones appear in the TCRdb table, and some are missing; sequencing was by immunoSEQ multiplex PCR. The data show about 42,000 clones, roughly three quarters seen once. The sample originates from a study of blood T cell repertoires in COVID-19. The source of this sequence is a man of 80 years or more with acute or convalescent COVID-19. Input material: peripheral blood.

The CDR3 DNA follows: TGTGCCAGCAGCTTAGGCGGGAGTCGGACCTACAATGAGCAGTTCTTC. Its protein product is CASSLGGSRTYNEQFF. This chain connects TRBV11-1 to TRBJ2-1; the match to TRBD2 covers 7 bases. The CDR3 sequence is 16 residues long. Germline V gives CDR1 SGHAT, CDR2 FQDESV (reference sequence). Germline trimming cut 1 base from V and 2 bases from J; bases unmatched to any gene: 5.